A single sample is the source of the 25 T cell receptor beta chains below, sequenced in a study of early T cells in non-severe SARS-CoV-2 infection. MiXCR, run by TCRdb on the 5' RACE reads, gives a single entry per CDR3 protein. The sample has roughly 55,000 distinct CDR3 sequences, 6% to 7% seen once. The sequencing sample was made of whole blood. The origin of the receptors is an adult who was a healthcare worker with PCR-confirmed SARS-CoV-2 infection or an uninfected control (not recorded which).

This clonotype occurred a few times. The V call is TRBV7-6, the J call TRBJ2-7; TRBD2 matches at 7 bases. The CDR3 runs to 14 residues. Germline lookup yields CDR1 SGHVS and CDR2 FNYEAQ. J was trimmed by 5 bases and V by 5 bases; bases with no gene match: 9. CDR3 loop: CASSNSGLVHEQYF. As DNA, the CDR3 is TGTGCCAGCAGCAACAGCGGACTAGTCCACGAGCAGTACTTC.

In its sample, this clonotype was seen a few times. This chain uses TRBV6-5 with TRBJ1-1; TRBD1 might be the D (5 bases). Germline CDR1 and CDR2: MNHEY and SVGAGI. The CDR3 is made up of 13 amino acids. V was trimmed by 6 bases and J by 3 bases, leaving 11 bases between them. The CDR3: CASSATGHTEAFF. CDR3 coding DNA: TGTGCCAGCAGCGCGACGGGACACACTGAAGCTTTCTTT.

This chain uses TRBV11-2 with TRBJ2-7, with D possibly matching TRBD2 (5 bases). Trimming cost V 2 bases and J 5 bases, with 13 bases left between them. CDR1 is SGHAT and CDR2 is FQNNGV in the germline V gene. The CDR3 has 14 amino acids. The CDR3 loop reads CASSLSKRVDEQYF. Written as DNA, the CDR3 is TGTGCCAGCAGCTTAAGTAAGAGGGTAGACGAGCAGTACTTC.

About this clonotype itself: A much larger clone lies a single base off, so this may be a read error. The rearrangement links TRBV5-5 to TRBJ2-5; D is ambiguous. This CDR3 has 15 residues. Per germline, CDR1 SGHKS and CDR2 YYEKEE (reference sequence). Trimming removed 2 bases from V and 4 bases from J, with 15 bases in between. CDR3 protein: CASSFSPSYRETQYF. The DNA for the CDR3 is TGTGCCAGCAGCTTCAGTCCTTCGTACCGAGAGACCCAGTACTTC.

In its sample, this clonotype was seen many times. The V gene is TRBV12-3 or TRBV12-4, the J gene TRBJ1-5; 7 nucleotides align to TRBD1. The CDR3 runs to 15 residues. Trimming at V came to 6 bases and at J to 1 base, leaving 6 bases not matched to a gene. In DNA, the CDR3 is TGTGCCAGCAGGCGGGACAGTACCAGCAATCAGCCCCAGCATTTT. Encoded protein: CASRRDSTSNQPQHF.

This clonotype was seen many times. The chain combines TRBV29-1 with TRBJ2-1, with 12 bases identical to TRBD2. The CDR3 runs to 13 residues. Trimming cost V 4 bases and J 9 bases; bases outside gene matches: 4. Germline V gives CDR1 SQVTM, CDR2 ANQGSEA. CDR3 sequence (DNA): TGCAGCGTTGTCGGACTAGCGGGACCTGAGCAGTTCTTC. Translated, it gives CSVVGLAGPEQFF.

In its sample, this clonotype was seen many times. This sequence joins TRBV6-6 and TRBJ2-3, with TRBD2 identical over 14 bases. The CDR3 extends over 20 amino acids. In germline, CDR1 is MNHNY, CDR2 SVGAGI (reference sequence). The J segment lost 1 base and the V segment lost 8 bases, leaving 17 bases of the junction unmatched. For the CDR3, the DNA is TGTGCCAGCGCCGGCTCACCGGGACTAGCGGGAGTTGTAGGCACAGATACGCAGTATTTT. This translates into CASAGSPGLAGVVGTDTQYF.

By sample share, this clonotype is medium-sized (0.01 to 0.1%). This chain joins TRBV29-1 and TRBJ1-1; perhaps TRBD1 as D (5 bases). The V gene's germline CDR1 is SQVTM and CDR2 ANQGSEA. V was cut by 2 bases and J by 4 bases, with 11 bases left in between. The CDR3 is made up of 13 amino acids. CDR3 nucleotides: TGCAGCGTTGAACCAGGGTCGGGCACTGAAGCTTTCTTT. Its protein product is CSVEPGSGTEAFF.

This clonotype was recorded at least ten times. This chain uses TRBV19 with TRBJ2-1; 11 nucleotides line up with TRBD2. V shed 10 bases and J 6 bases; nucleotides not matched to a gene: 23. Looked up from germline, CDR1 is LNHDA and CDR2 is SQIVND (reference sequence). This CDR3 comprises 19 residues. The CDR3 DNA reads TGTGCCACCTCTCAGATGGCGCCTAGCGGGGGGTCCCCAGGCAATGAGCAGTTCTTC. Protein product: CATSQMAPSGGSPGNEQFF. The full variable domain, rest sourced from reference TRBV19 and TRBJ2-1, is DGGITQSPKYLFRKEGQNVTLSCEQNLNHDAMYWYRQDPGQGLRLIYYSQIVNDFQKGDIAEGYSVSREKKESFPLTVTSAQKNPTAFYLCATSQMAPSGGSPGNEQFFGPGTRLTVL.

Many counts were recorded for this clonotype. The chain recombines TRBV6-1 with TRBJ2-3; D possibly uses TRBD1 or TRBD2 (7 bases each). CDR1 MNHNS and CDR2 SASEGT come from the germline V gene. Deletions cut 0 bases from V and 4 bases from J, with 11 bases between. This CDR3 contains 15 residues. Here the CDR3 DNA reads TGTGCCAGCAGTGAAGCGGCAGGGGGGGCAGATACGCAGTATTTT. It yields the protein CASSEAAGGADTQYF.

This clonotype has a count of ten or more. This chain uses TRBV11-3 with TRBJ2-1; 7 nucleotides match TRBD1. The CDR3 is made up of 15 amino acids. With V trimmed by 5 bases and J by 9 bases, 13 bases remained unmatched. Germline-derived CDR1 and CDR2 are SGHNT and YENEEA. The CDR3 is CASSLARGPGSEQFF. DNA for the CDR3: TGTGCCAGCAGCCTAGCTAGGGGGCCCGGCAGTGAGCAGTTCTTC.

The chain employs TRBV14 and TRBJ1-2; D may be TRBD1 (6 bases). The CDR3 spans 15 residues. Germline V gene data show CDR1 as SGHDN and CDR2 as FVKESK. The ends were cut back, 5 bases at V and 4 bases at J, with 17 bases in the middle. CDR3 DNA sequence: TGTGCCAGCAGCAAGAGGGGGGTTCAAACCTATGGCTACACCTTC. Its translation is CASSKRGVQTYGYTF.

This clonotype was detected ten times or more. The J gene is TRBJ2-5, the V gene TRBV3-1; D remains unclear. Germline V lookup: CDR1 LGHDT, CDR2 YNNKEL (reference sequence). V was cut by 1 base and J by 3 bases, with 9 bases left in between. The CDR3 length is 14 residues. The CDR3 region has the DNA TGTGCCAGCAGCCAAGGTGGAACGAAAGAGACCCAGTACTTC. Protein: CASSQGGTKETQYF.

This clonotype was found many times. This chain links TRBV30 with TRBJ2-7; 10 bases are shared with TRBD1. The CDR3 has 15 residues. After removal of 3 bases from V and 0 bases from J, the junction contained 5 bases not matched to a gene. Germline assignment: CDR1 GTSNPN and CDR2 SVGIG (reference sequence). In DNA, the CDR3 is TGTGCCTGGAGGGGCGGACAGGGGGTCTCCTACGAGCAGTACTTC. This translates into CAWRGGQGVSYEQYF.

This clonotype was seen at least ten times. This chain links TRBV6-2 or TRBV6-3 with TRBJ2-5; TRBD1 aligns across 8 bases. This CDR3 comprises 15 residues. Germline CDR1 MNHEY, CDR2 SVGEGT. Germline trimming cut 5 bases from V and 3 bases from J; bases unmatched to any gene: 8. The CDR3 loop reads CASSERQGRKETQYF. The DNA for the CDR3 is TGTGCCAGCAGTGAGCGACAGGGGCGTAAAGAGACCCAGTACTTC.

This clonotype was recorded many times. V gene TRBV11-2 combines with J gene TRBJ2-5; D is undetermined. The CDR3 contains 12 residues. Germline assignment: CDR1 SGHAT and CDR2 FQNNGV. V was shortened by 1 base and J by 1 base, with 1 base between the two germline ends. The CDR3 here is CASSLVQETQYF. The CDR3 nucleotides are TGTGCCAGCAGCTTAGTCCAAGAGACCCAGTACTTC.

This clonotype was observed at least ten times. This rearrangement joins TRBV30 to TRBJ1-6, with D tentatively TRBD1 (5 bases). CDR1 GTSNPN and CDR2 SVGIG come from the germline V gene (reference sequence). The CDR3 has 15 residues. Deletions cut 0 bases from V and 7 bases from J, with 13 bases between. CDR3 sequence (DNA): TGTGCCTGGAGTGTTCGGGTCAGGGCGAATTCACCCCTCCACTTT. Amino acid sequence: CAWSVRVRANSPLHF.

DNA of the CDR3: TGTGCCAGCAGCCCATCGGGGACAGGGGGCTCGGAGGCTTTCTTT. This encodes CASSPSGTGGSEAFF. The chain links TRBV7-2 to TRBJ1-1; TRBD1 agrees at 12 bases. V was pared by 5 bases and J by 11 bases, with 12 bases of the junction left unmatched. Germline V gene sequence: CDR1 SGHTA, CDR2 FQGNSA. The CDR3 is made up of 15 amino acids.

This clonotype occurred a few times. V and J are TRBV5-1 and TRBJ2-7; D perhaps matches TRBD2 (6 bases). Germline V gene data show CDR1 as SGHRS and CDR2 as YFSETQ. The CDR3 is made up of 15 amino acids. V lost 0 bases and J lost 4, with 14 bases in between. The CDR3 loop reads CASSLGGVPTYEQYF. In DNA, the CDR3 is TGCGCCAGCAGCTTGGGCGGGGTACCTACGTACGAGCAGTACTTC.

This clonotype has a count of ten or more. The chain has TRBV29-1 and TRBJ2-2, with D perhaps assigned TRBD1 or TRBD2 (5 bases each). The V end was cut by 0 bases, the J end by 4 bases, with 12 bases between. The germline CDR1 and CDR2 sequences are SQVTM and ANQGSEA. This CDR3 contains 15 residues. For the CDR3, the DNA is TGCAGCGTTGAAGATTCCGGGACGGGCACCGGGGAGCTGTTTTTT. This gives the protein CSVEDSGTGTGELFF.

In its sample, this clonotype was seen many times. This chain joins TRBV5-1 and TRBJ1-1; TRBD1 might be the D (5 bases). This CDR3 spans 17 amino acids. V dropped 3 bases and J dropped 6 bases, with 24 bases sitting between them. The V gene's germline CDR1 is SGHRS and CDR2 YFSETQ. The CDR3 nucleotides are TGCGCCAGCAGCTCCGGAGGGGCCGGGGAAGGAAGACCTGAAGCTTTCTTT. It yields the protein CASSSGGAGEGRPEAFF.

This clonotype was seen only a few times. The chain couples TRBV12-3 or TRBV12-4 to TRBJ2-5; D uncertain. Trimming stripped 4 bases from V and 2 bases from J, with 8 bases between. This CDR3 is 13 amino acids long. Here the CDR3 reads CASSSTVQETQYF. The CDR3 DNA follows: TGTGCCAGCAGTTCGACGGTTCAAGAGACCCAGTACTTC.

This rearrangement joins TRBV19 to TRBJ1-6; 7 positions match TRBD1. The CDR3 runs 14 residues. The V and J ends lost 5 bases and 7 bases, in that order; junction bases with no gene match: 5. Germline loops: CDR1 LNHDA, CDR2 SQIVND (reference sequence). This chain's CDR3 is CASSSGTVNSPLHF. DNA of the CDR3: TGTGCCAGTAGTTCCGGGACAGTGAATTCACCCCTCCACTTT.

The chain has TRBV7-9 and TRBJ1-1; the match to TRBD1 covers 8 bases. V was pared by 5 bases and J by 6 bases, with 8 bases of the junction left unmatched. The length of the CDR3 is 14 residues. The germline V gene has CDR1 SEHNR and CDR2 FQNEAQ (reference sequence). The CDR3 region has the DNA TGTGCCAGCAGCAAACCCCAGGGGGCCCCTGAAGCTTTCTTT. It encodes CASSKPQGAPEAFF.

Many counts were recorded for this clonotype. The chain joins TRBV7-8 to TRBJ2-2; the D gene could be TRBD1 or TRBD2 (5 bases each). CDR3 size: 15 residues. V was trimmed by 2 bases and J by 6 bases, leaving 13 bases between them. Germline V CDR1 and CDR2: SGHVS, FQNEAQ. CDR3 region: CASSLLGARAGELFF. For the CDR3, the DNA is TGTGCCAGCAGCTTACTCGGGGCCCGCGCCGGGGAGCTGTTTTTT. Supplemented by reference TRBV7-8 and TRBJ2-2, the full variable domain reads GAGVSQSPRYKVAKRGQDVALRCDPISGHVSLFWYQQALGQGPEFLTYFQNEAQLDKSGLPSDRFFAERPEGSVSTLKIQRTQQEDSAVYLCASSLLGARAGELFFGEGSRLTVL.